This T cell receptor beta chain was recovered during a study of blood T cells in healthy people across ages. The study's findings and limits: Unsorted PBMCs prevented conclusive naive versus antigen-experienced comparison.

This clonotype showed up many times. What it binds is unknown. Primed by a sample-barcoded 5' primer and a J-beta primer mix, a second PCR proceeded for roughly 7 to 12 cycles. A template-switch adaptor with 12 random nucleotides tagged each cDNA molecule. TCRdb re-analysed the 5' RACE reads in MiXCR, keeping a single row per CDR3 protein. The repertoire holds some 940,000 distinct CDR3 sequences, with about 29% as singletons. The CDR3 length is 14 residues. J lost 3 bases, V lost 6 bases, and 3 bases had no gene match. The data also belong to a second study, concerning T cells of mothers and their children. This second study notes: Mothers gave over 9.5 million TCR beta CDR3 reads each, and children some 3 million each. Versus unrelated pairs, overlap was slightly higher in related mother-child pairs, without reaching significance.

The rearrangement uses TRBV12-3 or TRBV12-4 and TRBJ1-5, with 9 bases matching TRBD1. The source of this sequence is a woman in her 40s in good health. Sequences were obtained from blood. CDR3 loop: CASSLQGANQPQHF. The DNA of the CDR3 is TGTGCCAGCAGCTTACAGGGGGCCAATCAGCCCCAGCATTTT.